Described below is a single T cell receptor beta chain sequence and its context. This clone was found a few times. There is no known antigen for this receptor. No much larger clone is present one base from it, and per-base qualities are unavailable. TCRbeta CDR3 regions were amplified from genomic DNA by means of the immunoSEQ Assay, a bias-controlled multiplex PCR. The paper's processing steps were these. The number of nucleated cells in each sample was estimated from the amplification of reference gene primers within the assay. Sequence reads were collapsed and filtered to measure the absolute abundance of every unique TCRbeta CDR3 rearrangement. Productive Simpson clonality was computed per sample as the square root of Simpson's diversity index over productive rearrangements. Here the immuneACCESS table is served through TCRdb, limited to in-frame sequences with V and J called. Missing clones are a known gap in these copies; in checked studies unresolved V genes cover under half, and the rest lacks a known reason. That table furnishes V, J and clone size, whereas the DNA furnished D and trimming. For this sample the table gives under 200,000 clones, of which 86% were detected only once. Of the sample, about 0.95% is held by the ten largest clones.

This sample was included in a study of blood T cell repertoires in COVID-19 (dated by TCRdb to 2018 to 2020). As for the study more broadly: Collaborator samples came from the United States, Italy and Spain and covered acute and convalescent phases of COVID-19. The samples were drawn from the first 160 participants of the ongoing ImmuneRACE study and from more than 1,000 subjects provided by 6 global collaborators. Deeply sampled blood TCRbeta repertoires from subjects exposed to, actively infected with, or recovered from COVID-19 were included in the dataset. The repertoires were released in a freely available public database intended as a resource for research on the immune response to SARS-CoV-2. A de-identified subject ID, COVID-19 status, age in years and sex were almost always included in the sample metadata. Where HLA class I and class II types were available, the types were taken from metadata supplied by the sample provider, not from assay-based typing. The prospective study material was composed of cDNA or gDNA derived from T cells, B-cell-depleted T cells, or PBMCs. General conclusions and limits of the study: Clinical and demographic metadata were provided uncurated, with the amount varying by source and participant.

CDR1 and CDR2, looked up from the germline V gene (reference sequence), are LNHNV and YYDKDF. The V end loses 0 bases and the J end loses 10 bases, and a stretch of 13 bases separates them. Counted from cysteine to phenylalanine, this CDR3 has 15 amino acids. Only the CDR3 part of the read is kept: 45 bases, read in frame from the first base. Collaborating institutions collected whole blood in K2EDTA tubes following their own protocols. Collaborator samples were shipped for TCRbeta analysis as frozen whole blood, isolated PBMCs, or DNA extracted from either sample type. The TCR was taken from a man in his late teens or twenties with acute or convalescent COVID-19. The chain links TRBV15 with TRBJ1-6; D gene: possibly TRBD1, on 5 matching bases. Sequenced material: peripheral blood. The DNA is as follows: TGTGCCACCAGCAGAGATGAGCCAGGGCGATCACCCCTCCACTTT. It encodes CATSRDEPGRSPLHF.